These 20 T cell receptor beta chains originate from one sample sequenced in a study of blood T cell repertoires in COVID-19. Profiling relied on immunoSEQ multiplex PCR, and the TCRdb table lists in-frame clones only, not all of them. This sample yields around 170,000 clones, of which 86% are seen a single time; around 4% belongs to the top ten. Sequencing was performed on peripheral blood. These receptors originate from a woman aged 70-85 years with acute or convalescent COVID-19.

The chain carries TRBV10-3 and TRBJ1-2; perhaps TRBD1 as D (6 bases). Germline CDR1 and CDR2: ENHRY and SYGVKD. The CDR3 runs 14 residues. Deletions cut 10 bases from V and 4 bases from J, with 19 bases between. The CDR3 loop reads CASTGTTGSYGYTF. For the CDR3, the DNA is TGTGCCAGCACGGGCACCACAGGGAGCTATGGCTACACCTTC.

The rearrangement links TRBV6-2 or TRBV6-3 to TRBJ2-5, with no clear D. The CDR3 runs to 13 residues. Germline values: CDR1 MNHEY, CDR2 SVGEGT. The ends were cut back, 6 bases at V and 5 bases at J, with 13 bases in the middle. The CDR3 loop reads CASSDPFGETQYF. The CDR3 region has the DNA TGTGCCAGCAGCGACCCATTCGGGGAGACCCAGTACTTC.

This clone has a single count. This rearrangement joins TRBV27 to TRBJ1-2; maybe TRBD1 (6 bases). Trimming shortened V by 6 bases and J by 6 bases, and 14 bases separated the two germline ends. The CDR3 extends over 13 amino acids. Germline lookup yields CDR1 MNHEY and CDR2 SMNVEV (reference sequence). The CDR3 sequence is CASSSTGGHGYTF. The CDR3 DNA sequence: TGTGCCAGCAGCTCGACGGGGGGCCATGGCTACACCTTC.

J is TRBJ2-7 and V is TRBV7-9; 12 nucleotides agree with TRBD2. The CDR3 is made up of 15 amino acids. V gave up 4 bases and J gave up 2 bases; unmatched junction bases: 3. The germline V gene encodes CDR1 SEHNR and CDR2 FQNEAQ (reference sequence). The CDR3 DNA sequence: TGTGCCAGCAGCTCGACTAGCGGGGGAACCTACGAGCAGTACTTC. Its protein product is CASSSTSGGTYEQYF.

V usage is TRBV4-3 and J usage is TRBJ1-3; D is undetermined. Deletions cut 4 bases from V and 0 bases from J, with 13 bases between. The CDR3 covers 16 residues. The germline CDR1 and CDR2 sequences are LGHNA and YSLEER. The CDR3 DNA follows: TGCGCCAGCAGCCTAGCCCGCGGCAACTCTGGAAACACCATATATTTT. This codes for CASSLARGNSGNTIYF.

The chain couples TRBV6-6 to TRBJ2-1, with D maybe TRBD1 (5 bases). The CDR3 covers 15 residues. Germline V gives CDR1 MNHNY, CDR2 SVGAGI (reference sequence). Deletions cut 7 bases from V and 0 bases from J, with 13 bases between. This CDR3 is CASTALDSSYNEQFF. The CDR3 DNA sequence: TGTGCCAGCACCGCACTCGACAGCTCCTACAATGAGCAGTTCTTC.

This rearrangement joins TRBV13 to TRBJ1-2, with 11 bases matching TRBD1. J was trimmed by 6 bases and V by 5 bases; bases with no gene match: 8. The CDR3 sequence is 15 residues long. Germline lookup yields CDR1 PRHDT and CDR2 FYEKMQ (reference sequence). The CDR3 here is CASSTRTGGGHGYTF. As DNA, the CDR3 is TGTGCCAGCAGCACACGGACAGGGGGCGGTCATGGCTACACCTTC.

V usage is TRBV14 and J usage is TRBJ1-6; TRBD1 is a possible D gene (5 bases). Germline CDR1 is SGHDN and CDR2 is FVKESK. The CDR3 contains 15 residues. Trimming took off 0 bases at V and 8 bases at J, with 11 bases between the two ends. The CDR3 spells CASSQDRERHSPLHF. The CDR3 bases are TGTGCCAGCAGCCAAGACAGGGAACGTCATTCACCCCTCCACTTT.

The rearrangement joins TRBV25-1 to TRBJ2-3; D possibly corresponds to TRBD2 (6 bases). V was trimmed by 5 bases and J by 2 bases, leaving 17 bases between them. Looked up from germline, CDR1 is MGHDK and CDR2 is SYGVNS. The CDR3 has 16 residues. The CDR3 DNA reads as TGTGCCAGCAGTCATGGACTATACCATTCCACAGATACGCAGTATTTT. Amino acids: CASSHGLYHSTDTQYF.

This clone appeared once. V and J are TRBV7-9 and TRBJ2-5, with TRBD2 identical over 7 bases. Germline CDR1 is SEHNR and CDR2 is FQNEAQ (reference sequence). J gave up 2 bases and V 5 bases, and 14 bases lay outside the gene matches. The CDR3 length is 17 residues. The CDR3, as DNA: TGTGCCAGCAGCCCCACCCCCTCGACTAGCAGGCAAGAGACCCAGTACTTC. Translated, it gives CASSPTPSTSRQETQYF. Full variable domain (remainder filled in from reference TRBV7-9 and TRBJ2-5): DTGVSQNPRHKITKRGQNVTFRCDPISEHNRLYWYRQTLGQGPEFLTYFQNEAQLEKSRLLSDRFSAERPKGSFSTLEIQRTEQGDSAMYLCASSPTPSTSRQETQYFGPGTRLLVL.

The chain joins TRBV5-1 to TRBJ2-2; TRBD2 matches at 7 bases. Germline CDR1 reads SGHRS; CDR2 reads YFSETQ. The CDR3 is made up of 16 amino acids. J gave up 4 bases and V 0 bases, and 6 bases lay outside the gene matches. CDR3 protein: CASSLVSGLFTGELFF. The CDR3 DNA reads as TGCGCCAGCAGCTTGGTTTCGGGACTATTCACCGGGGAGCTGTTTTTT.

The chain has TRBV10-3 and TRBJ1-3, with TRBD1 as a possible D gene (6 bases). The CDR3 consists of 18 residues. The ends were cut back, 5 bases at V and 4 bases at J, with 24 bases in the middle. The V gene's germline CDR1 is ENHRY and CDR2 SYGVKD. The CDR3 nucleotides are TGTGCCATCAGTCCCTCTGCCGGGAACAGGGCCGTCGGAAACACCATATATTTT. Protein: CAISPSAGNRAVGNTIYF.

The V and J genes are TRBV4-2 and TRBJ2-1, with 11 bases identical to TRBD1. V was pared by 4 bases and J by 8 bases, with 4 bases of the junction left unmatched. The V gene's germline CDR1 is LGHNA and CDR2 YNFKEQ. There are 14 residues in the CDR3. The chain's CDR3 is CASSRGQGADEQFF. As DNA, the CDR3 is TGTGCCAGCAGCCGAGGACAGGGGGCGGATGAGCAGTTCTTC.

V and J are TRBV9 and TRBJ2-5; 8 bases fit TRBD2. CDR1 is SGDLS, CDR2 YYNGEE, per germline. The CDR3 totals 17 residues. V lost 3 bases to trimming and J lost 5 bases; unmatched junction nucleotides: 15. CDR3 DNA: TGTGCCAGCAGCGCCCTCTCGGGGGGGGCGGGAATGGAGACCCAGTACTTC. This codes for CASSALSGGAGMETQYF.

The gene calls are TRBV6-5 and TRBJ1-1, with 8 bases fitting TRBD1. Unmatched junction bases numbered 7, after V lost 7 bases and J lost 0 bases. Germline assignment: CDR1 MNHEY and CDR2 SVGAGI. The CDR3 consists of 15 residues. This CDR3 is CASMVDRAMNTEAFF. The CDR3 region has the DNA TGTGCCAGCATGGTGGACAGGGCAATGAACACTGAAGCTTTCTTT.

This clone was picked up a small number of times. The CDR3 loop reads CAWSRKASGRGDQFF. The CDR3 DNA is TGTGCCTGGAGTCGTAAGGCTAGCGGGAGGGGGGATCAGTTCTTC. V usage is TRBV30 and J usage is TRBJ2-1; 12 nucleotides agree with TRBD2. V trimming: 2 bases; J trimming: 13 bases; junction bases outside the gene matches: 12. From germline, CDR1 is GTSNPN and CDR2 SVGIG (reference sequence). The CDR3 consists of 15 residues.

This chain joins TRBV14 and TRBJ1-4; 8 bases align to TRBD1. After removal of 4 bases from V and 2 bases from J, the junction contained 9 bases not matched to a gene. The germline V gene encodes CDR1 SGHDN and CDR2 FVKESK. The CDR3 runs 17 residues. The DNA for the CDR3 is TGTGCCAGCAGCCGCCGGACAGGGAGTATGACTAATGAAAAACTGTTTTTT. Amino acid sequence: CASSRRTGSMTNEKLFF. Supplemented by reference TRBV14 and TRBJ1-4, the full variable domain reads EAGVTQFPSHSVIEKGQTVTLRCDPISGHDNLYWYRRVMGKEIKFLLHFVKESKQDESGMPNNRFLAERTGGTYSTLKVQPAELEDSGVYFCASSRRTGSMTNEKLFFGSGTQLSVL.

This clone was seen a handful of times. The chain joins TRBV12-5 to TRBJ1-1; D gene uncertain. Germline CDR1 is LGHNT and CDR2 is FRNRAP. The CDR3 has 15 residues. Trimming cost V 0 bases and J 1 base, with 9 bases left between them. This chain's CDR3 is CASGLVLAGNTEAFF. For the CDR3, the DNA is TGTGCTAGTGGTTTGGTACTGGCGGGGAACACTGAAGCTTTCTTT.

This chain uses TRBV19 with TRBJ1-4, with unresolved D. With 7 bases removed from V and 4 bases from J, the gap between germline ends came to 19 bases. The CDR3 has 16 residues. In germline, CDR1 is LNHDA, CDR2 SQIVND (reference sequence). CDR3 in amino acids: CASIPTAGGYNEKLFF. In DNA form, the CDR3 reads TGTGCCAGTATCCCCACGGCGGGCGGCTATAATGAAAAACTGTTTTTT.

Worth noting for this clone: Mismatch with germline at one junction end may stem from a read error. The chain joins TRBV19 to TRBJ2-1; a possible D gene is TRBD1 (6 bases). There are 13 residues in the CDR3. Per germline, CDR1 LNHDA and CDR2 SQIVND (reference sequence). The CDR3 loop reads CASSGANRVKQFF. The CDR3 DNA sequence: TGTGCCAGTAGTGGAGCCAACAGGGTAAAGCAATTCTTC.